These T cell receptor beta chains were read from a single sample in a study of cytomegalovirus exposure and HLA in healthy donors. The assay was immunoSEQ multiplex PCR, and TCRdb's table has in-frame clones only and misses some. Of about 120,000 clones listed, 76% are singletons. Sequenced material: PBMCs. These receptors all stem from a woman aged 40 to 50 in good health and CMV-seropositive. CDR3s include the opening cysteine and the closing phenylalanine or tryptophan.

J gene	CDR3 length	V gene	CDR3 protein
TRBJ1-4	15	TRBV5-4	CASSPGTGRPEKLFF
TRBJ2-1	15	TRBV6-5	CASSRFTSGGNEQFF
TRBJ2-4	19	TRBV12-5	CASGLVRLTGQGVKNIQYF
TRBJ1-4	17	TRBV2	CASSEANWATTNEKLFF
TRBJ2-4	15	TRBV19	CASSISSLAKNIQYF
TRBJ1-1	14	TRBV5-1	CASSFGRENTEAFF
TRBJ2-3	15	TRBV6-1	CASSDGGWGTDTQYF
TRBJ2-1	15	TRBV28	CASGGWQVSYNEQFF
TRBJ2-7	13	TRBV7-9	CASSWQNSYEQYF
TRBJ2-7	16	TRBV6-5	CASSYSGTGLTYEQYF
TRBJ1-1	14	TRBV30	CAWFRGMGNTEAFF
TRBJ1-4	12	TRBV5-6	CASSNKAEKLFF
TRBJ2-3	13	TRBV7-9	CASSPGGTDTQYF
TRBJ1-6	12	TRBV30	CACDRVESPLHF
TRBJ1-6	15	TRBV18	CASSPPAGSGSPLHF
TRBJ1-2	13	TRBV7-2	CASSLAGAYGYTF
TRBJ1-1	13	TRBV10-1	CASSAKQGAEAFF
TRBJ2-7	15	TRBV5-1	CASSLMGQAYHEQYF
TRBJ1-3	13	TRBV5-1	CASSLARGETIYF
TRBJ1-2	13	TRBV6-1	CASSGTGIYGYTF
TRBJ1-6	15	TRBV9	CASSATGQENSPLHF
TRBJ2-7	14	TRBV5-4	CASISDRGAYEQYF
TRBJ2-5	18	TRBV27	CASSSYTAQGGGQETQYF
TRBJ1-2	11	TRBV29-1	CSVELNYGYTF
TRBJ1-2	14	TRBV19	CASSPPERVYGYTF
TRBJ1-5	16	TRBV18	CASSPRQGASNQPQHF
TRBJ1-2	13	TRBV7-9	CASSLAVGGTDTF
TRBJ1-1	14	TRBV2	CASSEGEGRGGAFF
TRBJ2-3	15	TRBV7-3	CASSPRQGSTDTQYF
TRBJ2-7	16	TRBV7-9	CSSSLGASGPTYEQYF
TRBJ1-5	14	TRBV28	CASSEHRVNQPQHF
TRBJ2-5	15	TRBV25-1	CASSLPGTGQQTQYF
TRBJ2-5	14	TRBV6-1	CASRLTGVQETQYF
TRBJ2-1	19	TRBV19	CASSPRGAGGFRSYNEQFF
TRBJ2-7	15	TRBV4-2	CASSQGSGGAYEQYF
TRBJ2-7	13	TRBV18	CASSPDRASEQYF
TRBJ2-3	14	TRBV5-1	CASTPRGSTDTQYF
TRBJ1-5	13	TRBV7-3	CASSRERGQPQHF
TRBJ1-5	15	TRBV6-1	CASSEVGISNQPQHF
TRBJ2-2	16	TRBV5-1	CASSARTGGSTGELFF
TRBJ1-4	16	TRBV5-6	CASSHSGSPTNEKLFF
TRBJ1-5	17	TRBV6-1	CASSESAQLITLQPQHF
TRBJ1-1	15	TRBV7-9	CASRRNRGLDTEAFF
TRBJ1-5	13	TRBV19	CASRRTGSQPQHF
TRBJ1-3	15	TRBV5-1	CASSLQADSGNTIYF
TRBJ1-6	15	TRBV2	CASSVAPSGHSPLHF
TRBJ1-2	15	TRBV7-9	CASTPGGPGQGSYTF
TRBJ2-7	12	TRBV6-1	CASGQGAREQYF
TRBJ2-5	14	TRBV7-9	CASSLAGPGETQYF
TRBJ1-3	15	TRBV27	CASSLGTASGNTIYF
TRBJ2-7	16	TRBV30	CAWRGRGLSYSYEQYF
TRBJ2-3	15	TRBV10-2	CASSESGRAGDTQYF
TRBJ1-3	13	TRBV30	CAWTRILGNTIYF
TRBJ1-4	16	TRBV2	CASSPGLQPTNEKLFF
TRBJ1-5	13	TRBV18	CASSPTGQSAQHF